This T cell receptor beta chain was sequenced during a study of cytomegalovirus exposure and HLA in healthy donors. After removal of 5 bases from V and 3 bases from J, the junction contained 6 bases not matched to a gene. The CDR3 runs to 14 residues. Per germline, CDR1 MNHNS and CDR2 SASEGT. The PCR contained 60 Vbeta and 13 Jbeta primers. Profiled with immunoSEQ multiplex PCR; TCRdb holds only in-frame clones, not every one. The table has about 130,000 clones, more than 65% seen once. V is TRBV6-1 and J is TRBJ1-1, with 7 bases fitting TRBD1. The sequenced sample consisted of PBMCs. The clonotype comes from an older woman in good health and CMV-seropositive. The CDR3 sequence: CASSFITGDTEAFF. The CDR3 DNA reads as TGTGCCAGCAGTTTCATAACAGGGGACACTGAAGCTTTCTTT.